What follows are 5 T cell receptor beta chains derived from one specimen sequenced in a study of radiotherapy plus CTLA-4 blockade in lung cancer. Method: immunoSEQ multiplex PCR; TCRdb's copy keeps in-frame clones and lacks some. The data show approximately 77,000 clones, around 80% seen once. The sample here was peripheral blood, taken from a patient treated with radiotherapy plus ipilimumab. Source of these receptors: a human donor with non-small cell lung cancer who had stable disease on radiotherapy plus ipilimumab.

This rearrangement joins TRBV5-3 to TRBJ2-7, with a possible D match to TRBD1 (5 bases). TRBV5-3 is classed as an ORF, of uncertain function. Trimming left V 0 bases short and J 5 bases short, with 12 bases between. This CDR3 region has 14 residues. The CDR3 sequence is CARSLEQETNEQYF. As DNA, the CDR3 is TGTGCCAGAAGCTTGGAACAGGAAACAAACGAGCAGTACTTC.

CDR3 sequence: CASSTSPGGQETQYF. DNA for the CDR3: TGTGCCAGCAGCACCTCCCCGGGGGGCCAAGAGACCCAGTACTTC. This chain uses TRBV5-5 with TRBJ2-5, with TRBD2 identical over 7 bases. CDR3 length: 15 residues. V trimming: 4 bases; J trimming: 1 base; junction bases outside the gene matches: 7. CDR1 is SGHKS, CDR2 YYEKEE, per germline (reference sequence).

The chain employs TRBV27 and TRBJ2-3, with D tentatively TRBD1 or TRBD2 (5 bases each). Per germline, CDR1 MNHEY and CDR2 SMNVEV (reference sequence). CDR3 size: 12 residues. Between the trimmed V and J ends, which lost 8 bases and 4 bases, there was a span of 10 bases. Here the CDR3 reads CASQRGSDTQYF. The CDR3 coding sequence is TGTGCCAGCCAGAGGGGTTCAGATACGCAGTATTTT.

V is TRBV30 and J is TRBJ1-1, with D unresolved. CDR3 size: 11 residues. CDR1 GTSNPN and CDR2 SVGIG come from the germline V gene (reference sequence). The V end lost 3 bases, the J end lost 1 base, and 3 bases lay between the germline ends. The CDR3 DNA reads as TGTGCCTGGAGGGAGAACACTGAAGCTTTCTTT. This gives the protein CAWRENTEAFF.

Concerning this clone: One junction end disagrees with the germline gene, perhaps due to a read error. The chain is built from TRBV5-1 and TRBJ1-2; D remains unclear. This CDR3 region has 15 residues. The germline gives CDR1 SGHRS, CDR2 YFSETQ. This chain's CDR3 is CASSLGGVTTYGYTF. The CDR3 bases are TGCGCCAGCAGTTTGGGCGGAGTCACTACCTATGGCTACACCTTC.